What follows is one T cell receptor (beta chain) and its context. Its antigen is currently unknown. Profiled with immunoSEQ multiplex PCR; TCRdb holds only in-frame clones, not every one. Found here are over a million clones, more than 65% of them singletons; the top ten hold roughly 1.5%. These data are taken from a study of shared clonotypes between healthy human individuals. Each donor was a Caucasian adult residing in Nashville, Tennessee. Broader study findings: Sequencing depth was expected to influence donor clonotype sharing.

The source of this sequence is a young man in good health. The source material was memory CD4+ T cells sorted from blood. The subset: CD45RA-negative fraction.

This chain's CDR3 is CASSPMVSTEAFF. DNA for the CDR3: TGTGCCAGCAGCCCCATGGTTTCCACTGAAGCTTTCTTT. This chain uses TRBV5-6 with TRBJ1-1; no reliable D call. Germline CDR1 is SGHDT and CDR2 is YYEEEE. Trimming cost V 4 bases and J 4 bases, with 11 bases left between them. This CDR3 contains 13 residues.